A few counts support the clone carrying this TCR beta chain. Its antigen is unidentified. The data were taken from a study of T cell responses to AZD1222 COVID-19 vaccine. Points from the study as a whole: After two AZD1222 doses, spike-specific TCR breadth and depth rose versus day 0. Baseline testing showed seropositivity in only six AZD1222 recipients. Clonal diversity was possibly underestimated; the donors were predominantly white British and more often female. Repertoires were collected only later (after the peak T cell response had occurred).

Trimming at V came to 4 bases and at J to 6 bases, leaving 16 bases not matched to a gene. Germline V lookup: CDR1 SGDLS, CDR2 YYNGEE. The CDR3 loop spans 16 amino acids. Sequencing used immunoSEQ multiplex PCR; TCRdb keeps in-frame clones, though not all of them. The table has fewer than 150,000 clones, 85% to 95% seen once. This chain joins TRBV9 and TRBJ2-7; 7 bases fit TRBD2. The source of this sequence is an adult in good health. This material consisted of peripheral blood, taken on day 0 of AZD1222 vaccination. CDR3: CASSSLQTSEVGEQYF. The CDR3 bases are TGTGCCAGCAGCTCCCTCCAAACTAGCGAGGTGGGCGAGCAGTACTTC.